This T cell receptor (beta chain) was profiled in a study of early stage breast cancer tumors. Overall study: Most invasive tumors, twelve of 16, were ER+/PR+/HER2-. About 8 ER+/PR+/HER2- tumors were invasive ductal; four were invasive lobular. Study-level results: Most shared enriched TCRB sequences were commonly generated ones. Functional markers like CD4, CD8 and FOXP3 were missed in bulk sequencing.

The CDR3 is 15 residues long. In germline, CDR1 is SGHRS, CDR2 YFSETQ. V shed 2 bases, J shed 5 bases, and the junction held 9 bases outside the gene matches. Assay: immunoSEQ multiplex PCR; the TCRdb copy retains only in-frame clones and omits some. The sample shows around 28,000 clones, roughly three fifths of them seen only once. As concerns this clone: Its antigen is not known.

The V call is TRBV5-1, the J call TRBJ1-1, with 7 positions matching TRBD1. This TCR was sampled from a person aged 50-59 years with breast cancer. Source material: breast tumor tissue. CDR3 in DNA: TGCGCCAGCAGCTTTAAAAGGGGGCAGGAAACTGAAGCTTTCTTT. Translated, it gives CASSFKRGQETEAFF.